This TCR beta chain was recovered during a study of blood T cell repertoires in COVID-19. On the study more broadly: Both acute and convalescent COVID-19 samples were obtained from the United States, Italy and Spain. T cells, B-cell-depleted T cells, or PBMCs supplied cDNA or gDNA.

In the authors' methods: Amplified reference gene primers provided the basis for estimating nucleated cell counts. Some clones are missing from TCRdb's copy, which holds only in-frame ones; the method was immunoSEQ multiplex PCR. The V and J calls and clone size come from that table; D and trimming were worked out from the DNA. The table lists under 300,000 clones, around four fifths of them singletons. The CDR3 loop spans 16 amino acids. Germline V gives CDR1 SGHVS, CDR2 FNYEAQ. The V and J ends lost 6 bases and 6 bases respectively, with 20 bases between them. The sequence was obtained from a woman aged 55 to 70 with active or convalescent COVID-19. The chain is built from TRBV7-6 and TRBJ1-4; D is unclear. Sequenced input: peripheral blood. CDR3 residues: CASSRSNGPGYEKLFF. The CDR3 DNA follows: TGTGCCAGCAGTCGTAGCAACGGGCCGGGATATGAAAAACTGTTTTTT.